One sample yielded the 23 T cell receptor beta chains listed below, sequenced in a study of tumor-infiltrating lymphocytes in primary liver carcinoma. For blood RNA, unsorted whole blood served as the source, and germline DNA was extracted too. A primer in the constant region served to generate TCR beta cDNA from 450 to 600 ng of total RNA. ARM-PCR, slightly modified, supplied the TCR beta libraries through three nested multiplex PCR rounds. Researchers ran the first two PCR rounds for roughly 11 cycles each with TRBV1-TRBV30 forward primers and a C-beta reverse primer. A single record per CDR3 protein comes from TCRdb applying MiXCR to the multiplex PCR reads. The profile shows a few hundred thousand distinct CDR3 sequences, 58% of them singletons. The specimen sequenced was peripheral blood. The receptors stem from a woman younger than 45 with primary liver carcinoma and hepatitis B virus infection.

The chain couples TRBV6-5 to TRBJ2-1; the D gene is possibly TRBD2 (6 bases). The length of the CDR3 is 17 residues. Trimming took off 7 bases at V and 0 bases at J, with 19 bases between the two ends. Germline-derived CDR1 and CDR2 are MNHEY and SVGAGI. CDR3 residues: CASNPGVMGGSYNEQFF. The CDR3 DNA reads as TGTGCCAGCAATCCGGGAGTGATGGGTGGCTCCTACAATGAGCAGTTCTTC.

In the case of this clonotype: This is likely a read error, given that the CDR3 carries no conserved phenylalanine or tryptophan at its end. This chain connects TRBV5-5 to TRBJ2-7, with TRBD2 matching over 8 bases. Per the germline V gene, CDR1 is SGHKS and CDR2 is YYEKEE (reference sequence). Trimming at V came to 2 bases and at J to 3 bases, leaving 7 bases not matched to a gene. The CDR3 extends over 15 amino acids. CDR3 amino acids: CASSFWREARYEQYL. The CDR3 DNA reads TGTGCCAGCAGCTTCTGGCGGGAGGCCCGCTACGAGCAGTACCTC.

About this clonotype: A read error may explain this, as a much larger clone is one base away. This likely comes from a read error, as the CDR3 has no conserved phenylalanine or tryptophan at its end. This chain links TRBV12-3 or TRBV12-4 with TRBJ2-4; D gene uncertain. The CDR3 length is 14 residues. V was trimmed by 4 bases and J by 1 base, leaving 8 bases between them. For the CDR3, the DNA is TGTGCCAGCAGTTCCGCCGGGGCCAAAAACATTCAGTACATC. Its translation is CASSSAGAKNIQYI.

With respect to this clonotype: One end of the junction fails to match germline, which may point to a read error. The chain carries TRBV6-5 and TRBJ2-1; possibly TRBD1 or TRBD2 for D (5 bases each). Germline values: CDR1 MNHEY, CDR2 SVGAGI. CDR3 size: 13 residues. This CDR3 reads CASSYSGEREKFF. CDR3 DNA: TGTGCCAGCAGTTACTCGGGGGAGCGTGAGAAGTTCTTC.

This clonotype was detected ten times or more. The J gene is TRBJ2-7, the V gene TRBV11-2; D is possibly TRBD1 or TRBD2 (5 bases each). Trimming removed 6 bases at V and 7 bases at J, with 13 bases between. Germline V gene sequence: CDR1 SGHAT, CDR2 FQNNGV. The CDR3 has 12 amino acids. CDR3 sequence (DNA): TGTGCCAGCAGACCGGGTGGGGGTGAGCAGTACTTC. This encodes CASRPGGGEQYF.

This clonotype came up many times. The chain links TRBV11-2 to TRBJ1-1, with D possibly matching TRBD1 (6 bases). V gave up 10 bases and J gave up 3 bases, with 18 bases separating them. The CDR3 is 14 amino acids. Germline V lookup: CDR1 SGHAT, CDR2 FQNNGV. This CDR3 is CATKGGGGHTEAFF. CDR3 in DNA: TGTGCCACGAAAGGGGGAGGGGGTCACACTGAAGCTTTCTTT.

In regard to this clonotype: The missing conserved phenylalanine or tryptophan at the end of this CDR3 makes a read error likely. This chain connects TRBV11-3 to TRBJ2-5, with D possibly being TRBD1 or TRBD2 (6 bases each). Per germline, CDR1 SGHNT and CDR2 YENEEA. The CDR3 has 19 residues. The CDR3 nucleotides read TGTGCCAGCAGCTTAGGGGGGGCATTCCGGGCCGGCAGAGAAGAGGCCCAGTACTAC. It specifies CASSLGGAFRAGREEAQYY.

This clonotype was seen only once. It may be a read error: a sequence one base away is much more abundant. The V gene is TRBV12-3 or TRBV12-4, the J gene TRBJ2-7; 8 bases line up with TRBD1. The length of the CDR3 is 15 residues. The CDR3 nucleotides read TGTGCCAGCAGGAAGACAGGGGAAAAATCCTTCGAGCAGTACTTC. Protein sequence: CASRKTGEKSFEQYF.

Concerning this clonotype itself: This could be a read error, since a much larger clone is one nucleotide away. V usage is TRBV6-2 or TRBV6-3 and J usage is TRBJ1-5; unclear D gene. Germline V lookup: CDR1 MNHEY, CDR2 SVGEGT. The CDR3 has 14 residues. The CDR3 nucleotides are TGTGCCAGCAGTTATGGTCGGCGCAATCATCCCCAGCATTTT. This encodes CASSYGRRNHPQHF.

This clonotype was seen only once. Without the conserved terminal phenylalanine or tryptophan, this CDR3 likely stems from a read error. CDR3 bases: TGTGCCAGCAGGTTCCTCCTTAGGGCGGGAGGGAACAATGAGCAGTTCTCC. Translation gives CASRFLLRAGGNNEQFS. The rearrangement joins TRBV6-6 to TRBJ2-1; 9 positions agree with TRBD2. Losses at the gene ends were 6 bases for V and 5 bases for J; bases not matched to a gene: 14. The CDR3 runs to 17 residues. Germline V gene sequence: CDR1 MNHNY, CDR2 SVGAGI (reference sequence).

This clonotype showed up many times. CDR3: CASSQEKEGRKQFF. CDR3 coding DNA: TGCGCCAGCAGCCAAGAGAAGGAAGGCAGAAAGCAGTTCTTC. The rearrangement links TRBV4-3 to TRBJ2-1, with no clear D. Germline V CDR1 and CDR2: LGHNA, YSLEER. V was cut by 0 bases and J by 11 bases, with 14 bases left in between. There are 14 residues in the CDR3.

Regarding this clonotype: This sequence may be a read error, since a much larger clone differs from it by one base. The V gene is TRBV6-2 or TRBV6-3, the J gene TRBJ2-1; 9 nucleotides match TRBD2. In germline, CDR1 is MNHEY, CDR2 SVGEGT. The CDR3 has 15 amino acids. CDR3 nucleotides: TGTGCCAGCAGTAAGCCTAGCGGGAACTACAATGAGCAGTCCTTC. Translating it yields CASSKPSGNYNEQSF.

In the case of this clonotype: At one end the junction does not follow the germline gene, possibly because of a read error. This chain uses TRBV11-1 with TRBJ2-1; 7 nucleotides match TRBD2. Germline values: CDR1 SGHAT, CDR2 FQDESV (reference sequence). This CDR3 region has 15 residues. This CDR3 reads CASSFGGSPSNVQFF. CDR3 nucleotides: TGTGCCAGCAGCTTCGGGGGGAGCCCGTCCAATGTGCAGTTCTTC.

Worth noting for this clonotype: The final CDR3 position lacks the conserved phenylalanine or tryptophan, pointing to a likely read error. V is TRBV4-1 and J is TRBJ1-1; weak D call: TRBD1 (5 bases). Germline values: CDR1 MGHRA, CDR2 YSYEKL. This CDR3 spans 15 amino acids. The DNA of the CDR3 is TGCGCAAGCAGCCCCCTCGGGGGGATGGACACTGAAGCTTTCATT. It translates to CASSPLGGMDTEAFI.

Turning to this clonotype: A much larger clonotype is one base distant, so this may be a read error. The genes are TRBV12-3 or TRBV12-4 and TRBJ2-2, with D perhaps TRBD1 or TRBD2 (5 bases each). CDR3 length: 15 residues. The V end lost 10 bases, the J end lost 6 bases, and 21 bases lay between the germline ends. CDR3 protein: CAIRPVGRDAGELFF. For the CDR3, the DNA is TGTGCCATTCGACCCGTGGGACGCGATGCCGGGGAGCTGTTTTTT.

This clonotype has just a few counts. This chain joins TRBV7-9 and TRBJ2-1; D unresolved. Germline CDR1 reads SEHNR; CDR2 reads FQNEAQ (reference sequence). V was cut by 4 bases and J by 10 bases, with 20 bases left in between. The CDR3 runs 15 residues. CDR3: CASSSLGLAEGEQFF. In nucleotides, the CDR3 is TGTGCCAGCAGCTCTCTTGGGCTGGCCGAAGGGGAGCAGTTCTTC.

This clonotype has only a few counts. At one boundary the junction diverges from the germline segment, which might be a read error. The V gene is TRBV4-2, the J gene TRBJ2-3, with a possible D match to TRBD2 (6 bases). Germline V CDR1 and CDR2: LGHNA, YNFKEQ. The CDR3 runs to 14 residues. The CDR3 nucleotides are TGTACCAGCAGCCAAGCTTGGGGGGCAGATACGCAGTATTTT. Amino acids: CTSSQAWGADTQYF.

Notes on this clonotype: Germline and junction disagree at one end, which may indicate a read error. The chain carries TRBV11-2 and TRBJ2-3, with 14 bases identical to TRBD2. The CDR3 has 18 amino acids. Germline CDR1 is SGHAT and CDR2 is FQNNGV. The chain's CDR3 is CVSSLGTSGSGSTDTQYF. The DNA of the CDR3 is TGTGTCAGCAGCTTAGGGACTAGCGGGAGTGGTAGCACAGATACGCAGTATTTT. Filled out from reference TRBV11-2 and TRBJ2-3, the complete variable domain reads EAGVAQSPRYKIIEKRQSVAFWCNPISGHATLYWYQQILGQGPKLLIQFQNNGVVDDSQLPKDRFSAERLKGVDSTLKIQPAKLEDSAVYLCVSSLGTSGSGSTDTQYFGPGTRLTVL.

Notes on this clonotype: A single base separates this from a much larger clone, so it may be a read error. The chain has TRBV6-6 and TRBJ2-2; D remains unclear. V was trimmed by 4 bases and J by 6 bases, leaving 9 bases between them. The CDR3 extends over 13 amino acids. Looked up from germline, CDR1 is MNHNY and CDR2 is SVGAGI (reference sequence). The CDR3 coding sequence is TGTGCCAGCAGTTCTTCAAACTCCGGGGAGCTGTTTTTT. Residues: CASSSSNSGELFF.

Concerning this clonotype itself: A junction end diverges from the germline sequence, so it may reflect a read error. The gene calls are TRBV4-3 and TRBJ1-2; no firm D call. From germline, CDR1 is LGHNA and CDR2 YSLEER. The CDR3 length is 14 residues. CDR3 in amino acids: CASSTELEIYGYTF. As DNA, the CDR3 is TGCGCCAGCAGCACTGAGTTGGAGATCTACGGCTACACCTTT.

This clonotype was counted at least ten times. The chain couples TRBV6-6 to TRBJ2-2; 9 positions agree with TRBD1. CDR1 is MNHNY, CDR2 SVGAGI, per germline (reference sequence). V was pared by 8 bases and J by 5 bases, with 6 bases of the junction left unmatched. The CDR3 has 14 residues. The CDR3 is CASRRGQGTGELFF. As DNA, the CDR3 is TGTGCCAGCCGACGGGGACAGGGAACCGGGGAGCTGTTTTTT.

Concerning this clonotype: A single base separates this from a much larger clone, so it may be a read error. The rearrangement links TRBV4-1 to TRBJ2-2, with TRBD2 matching over 9 bases. The germline gives CDR1 MGHRA, CDR2 YSYEKL. There are 18 residues in the CDR3. The CDR3 nucleotides are TGTGCCAGCAGCCATGATTTCCCCCTAGCGGGATCCAACGGGGAGCTGTTTTTT. Amino acids: CASSHDFPLAGSNGELFF.

In the case of this clonotype: Here the CDR3 omits its conserved ending phenylalanine or tryptophan, so a read error is the likely source. The chain couples TRBV14 to TRBJ2-7; D is perhaps TRBD1 or TRBD2 (6 bases each). Trimming left V 5 bases short and J 5 bases short, with 16 bases between. The CDR3 consists of 14 residues. Germline CDR1 reads SGHDN; CDR2 reads FVKESK. This chain's CDR3 is CASSSWGAMNEQYY. Written as DNA, the CDR3 is TGTGCCAGCAGCTCATGGGGGGCGATGAACGAGCAGTACTAC.